This T cell receptor beta chain derives from a study of shared clonotypes between healthy human individuals. Study as a whole: There were three CD4 naive, three CD4 memory, two CD8 naive and one CD8 memory plates per donor. Overall study results and limits: Clonotypes not shared had lower generation probabilities than those common to all four donors.

V gave up 0 bases and J gave up 2 bases, with 10 bases separating them. Germline values: CDR1 MNHEY, CDR2 SMNVEV (reference sequence). This CDR3 is 15 amino acids long. Turning to this clone: What it recognizes is unknown.

Assay: immunoSEQ multiplex PCR; the TCRdb copy retains only in-frame clones and omits some. The sample records hundreds of thousands of clones, about 95% being singletons. Cells designated naive CD8 were CD45RO-negative and were positively selected for CCR7, with terminally differentiated effector memory CD45RA+ cells excluded. The TCR sequence derives from a woman aged 30 to 39 in good health. The chain links TRBV27 to TRBJ1-1; no firm D call. Sequenced sample: naive CD8+ T cells sorted from blood. The CDR3 reads CASSLSFGGNTEAFF. The CDR3 DNA follows: TGTGCCAGCAGTTTATCGTTTGGCGGAAACACTGAAGCTTTCTTT.